Following are 31 T cell receptor beta chains from one sample sequenced in a study of cytomegalovirus exposure and HLA in healthy donors. 60 Vbeta and 13 Jbeta primers were used in PCR. Assay: immunoSEQ multiplex PCR; the TCRdb copy retains only in-frame clones and omits some. The sample shows about 150,000 clones, 85% of them seen only once. Source material: PBMCs. These receptor sequences come from a woman in her late teens or twenties in good health and CMV-seronegative.

The V gene is TRBV29-1, the J gene TRBJ2-1; TRBD2 matches at 7 bases. The V gene's germline CDR1 is SQVTM and CDR2 ANQGSEA. J gave up 6 bases and V 4 bases, and 9 bases lay outside the gene matches. CDR3 size: 14 residues. The CDR3 DNA reads as TGCAGCGTTGTGGGGGGGTCATACGTCAATGAGCAGTTCTTC. Translation gives CSVVGGSYVNEQFF.

V is TRBV5-1 and J is TRBJ2-5, with 15 bases that match TRBD2. With the DNA end fitting TRBJ2-7 better, the J assignment may be wrong. This CDR3 region has 15 residues. Germline V lookup: CDR1 SGHRS, CDR2 YFSETQ. Here the CDR3 DNA reads TGCGCCAGCAGCTTGGGGACTAGCGGGGGGGACGAGCAGTACTTC. This encodes CASSLGTSGGDEQYF.

About this clone: Other DNA sequences in the same sample also yield this CDR3. The chain employs TRBV28 and TRBJ1-2, with TRBD1 as a possible D gene (6 bases). The ends were cut back, 5 bases at V and 0 bases at J, with 13 bases in the middle. Germline-derived CDR1 and CDR2 are MDHEN and SYDVKM. The CDR3 spans 15 residues. The CDR3, as DNA: TGTGCCAGCAGTCCGTGGGACACCTCTAACTATGGCTACACCTTC. This sequence encodes CASSPWDTSNYGYTF.

This chain uses TRBV6-6 with TRBJ1-2, with unresolved D. Germline V gene sequence: CDR1 MNHNY, CDR2 SVGAGI (reference sequence). The CDR3 runs to 14 residues. Trimming removed 0 bases from V and 5 bases from J, with 10 bases in between. CDR3 nucleotide sequence: TGTGCCAGCAGTTACTCCTCCGGACTTTATGGCTACACCTTC. As protein: CASSYSSGLYGYTF.

This clone was recorded once. The gene calls are TRBV5-1 and TRBJ2-7, with D maybe TRBD1 (6 bases). Trimming pared 3 bases from V and 3 bases from J, leaving 16 bases between. This CDR3 spans 15 amino acids. Looked up from germline, CDR1 is SGHRS and CDR2 is YFSETQ. Written as DNA, the CDR3 is TGCGCCAGCAGCTCACAGGGTTTACTTCTCTACGAGCAGTACTTC. Translated, it gives CASSSQGLLLYEQYF.

The rearrangement joins TRBV19 to TRBJ1-4, with D maybe TRBD1 (5 bases). The V end lost 6 bases, the J end lost 8 bases, and 22 bases lay between the germline ends. CDR1 and CDR2 (germline): LNHDA, SQIVND (reference sequence). The CDR3 extends over 16 amino acids. CDR3 sequence (DNA): TGTGCCAGTAGGAGCTACGGGACTGCTGAAGTGGAAAAACTGTTTTTT. It codes for CASRSYGTAEVEKLFF.

The chain links TRBV5-4 to TRBJ2-3; 7 bases are a match to TRBD2. The CDR3 contains 15 residues. Trimming removed 4 bases from V and 4 bases from J; junction bases left unmatched: 9. Germline V gene lookup returns CDR1 SGHNT and CDR2 YYREEE (reference sequence). CDR3 coding DNA: TGTGCCAGCAGCCCGGGCGGGAGTCTTGCAGATACGCAGTATTTT. Protein: CASSPGGSLADTQYF.

J is TRBJ2-7 and V is TRBV6-5; D might be TRBD2 (5 bases). Trimming left V 0 bases short and J 3 bases short, with 15 bases between. The CDR3 spans 16 residues. Germline CDR1 reads MNHEY; CDR2 reads SVGAGI. The CDR3 bases are TGTGCCAGCAGTTACTCTGGTCCGGACTCCCTCTACGAGCAGTACTTC. Translation: CASSYSGPDSLYEQYF.

This chain connects TRBV29-1 to TRBJ2-2; 9 positions match TRBD2. Germline V gene lookup returns CDR1 SQVTM and CDR2 ANQGSEA. J was trimmed by 0 bases and V by 0 bases; bases with no gene match: 8. The CDR3 covers 18 residues. CDR3 amino acids: CSVEDRGAGGSNTGELFF. Written as DNA, the CDR3 is TGCAGCGTTGAAGATCGGGGAGCGGGAGGCTCGAACACCGGGGAGCTGTTTTTT.

CDR3 residues: CASSLDRGRGNSPLHF. As DNA, the CDR3 is TGTGCCAGCAGCTTAGACAGGGGCCGTGGGAATTCACCCCTCCACTTT. The rearrangement links TRBV7-9 to TRBJ1-6; 7 nucleotides match TRBD1. V dropped 1 base and J dropped 7; count of bases not matched to a gene: 7. The germline V gene encodes CDR1 SEHNR and CDR2 FQNEAQ (reference sequence). This CDR3 is 16 amino acids long. The variable domain in full, with the rest retrieved from reference TRBV7-9 and TRBJ1-6, is DTGVSQNPRHKITKRGQNVTFRCDPISEHNRLYWYRQTLGQGPEFLTYFQNEAQLEKSRLLSDRFSAERPKGSFSTLEIQRTEQGDSAMYLCASSLDRGRGNSPLHFGNGTRLTVT.

DNA of the CDR3: TGTGCCAGCAGCGTAGTGTCGGGGACAGGGTACTCTGGAAACACCATATATTTT. It is translated as CASSVVSGTGYSGNTIYF. J is TRBJ1-3 and V is TRBV9; 9 bases align to TRBD1. The CDR3 is 18 amino acids. J was trimmed by 0 bases and V by 0 bases; bases with no gene match: 7. Germline CDR1 is SGDLS and CDR2 is YYNGEE.

This rearrangement joins TRBV6-1 to TRBJ1-5; 8 nucleotides agree with TRBD1. The CDR3 totals 15 residues. Germline loops: CDR1 MNHNS, CDR2 SASEGT. V was clipped by 7 bases and J by 5 bases; unmatched bases: 10. CDR3 sequence reads: CASIIDRGIDQPQHF. CDR3 coding DNA: TGTGCCAGCATCATAGACAGGGGTATCGATCAGCCCCAGCATTTT.

This rearrangement joins TRBV28 to TRBJ1-5; weak D call: TRBD1 (5 bases). V lost 4 bases, J lost 0 bases, and 13 bases lay in between. CDR3 length: 16 residues. Germline-derived CDR1 and CDR2 are MDHEN and SYDVKM. The DNA of the CDR3 is TGTGCCAGCAGTTGGGCAGGGCACGATAGCAATCAGCCCCAGCATTTT. It encodes CASSWAGHDSNQPQHF.

V is TRBV2 and J is TRBJ2-7; 10 bases match TRBD1. The V and J ends lost 2 bases and 0 bases, in that order; junction bases with no gene match: 4. The germline gives CDR1 SNHLY, CDR2 FYNNEI. The CDR3 consists of 16 residues. CDR3 loop: CASSEPRDRGSYEQYF. The CDR3 DNA reads TGTGCCAGCAGTGAACCCCGGGACAGGGGCTCCTACGAGCAGTACTTC. Complete variable domain (other parts from reference TRBV2 and TRBJ2-7): EPEVTQTPSHQVTQMGQEVILRCVPISNHLYFYWYRQILGQKVEFLVSFYNNEISEKSEIFDDQFSVERPDGSNFTLKIRSTKLEDSAMYFCASSEPRDRGSYEQYFGPGTRLTVT.

The chain carries TRBV6-5 and TRBJ2-4; D is perhaps TRBD2 (5 bases). Trimming stripped 8 bases from V and 0 bases from J, with 14 bases between. The CDR3 spans 15 residues. Germline CDR1 reads MNHEY; CDR2 reads SVGAGI. The CDR3 sequence is CASAVDSIAKNIQYF. CDR3 coding DNA: TGTGCCAGCGCGGTGGACTCGATAGCCAAAAACATTCAGTACTTC.

The chain links TRBV28 to TRBJ2-5, with 7 bases identical to TRBD1. Per germline, CDR1 MDHEN and CDR2 SYDVKM. After removal of 4 bases from V and 5 bases from J, the junction contained 13 bases not matched to a gene. CDR3 length equals 16 residues. The DNA for the CDR3 is TGTGCCAGCAGTTCGGCCCGGGGACGGGGACAGGAGACCCAGTACTTC. This gives the protein CASSSARGRGQETQYF.

The chain couples TRBV9 to TRBJ2-3, with D possibly matching TRBD2 (6 bases). The V gene lost 0 bases and the J gene lost 2 bases, with 13 bases spanning the gap. The CDR3 is made up of 16 amino acids. Germline values: CDR1 SGDLS, CDR2 YYNGEE. Here the CDR3 DNA reads TGTGCCAGCAGCGTAGGATCGGGAGCCTACACAGATACGCAGTATTTT. Residues: CASSVGSGAYTDTQYF.

This clone was detected only a few times. This chain connects TRBV6-5 to TRBJ1-2; tentative D call: TRBD1 (6 bases). V was pared by 0 bases and J by 4 bases, with 15 bases between. CDR1 is MNHEY, CDR2 SVGAGI, per germline. The CDR3 contains 16 residues. CDR3 bases: TGTGCCAGCAGTTACTCGAGGGGGATTCATAGCTATGGCTACACCTTC. This sequence encodes CASSYSRGIHSYGYTF.

J is TRBJ2-3 and V is TRBV7-2, with 8 bases lining up with TRBD2. V gave up 1 base and J gave up 4 bases; unmatched junction bases: 1. Germline-derived CDR1 and CDR2 are SGHTA and FQGNSA. The CDR3 sequence is 14 residues long. The CDR3 here is CASSLGGLADTQYF. CDR3 nucleotides: TGTGCCAGCAGCTTAGGGGGACTAGCAGATACGCAGTATTTT.

The genes are TRBV7-2 and TRBJ1-5; 7 positions match TRBD1. The germline V gene has CDR1 SGHTA and CDR2 FQGNSA. The V segment lost 1 base and the J segment 8 bases; nucleotides outside the gene matches: 2. This CDR3 is built from 13 residues. The DNA for the CDR3 is TGTGCCAGCAGCTTAGTCAGGGGGGAGCCCCAGCATTTT. It encodes CASSLVRGEPQHF.

The V call is TRBV20-1, the J call TRBJ2-5; tentatively, D is TRBD1 (5 bases). V gave up 5 bases and J gave up 5 bases, with 9 bases separating them. Per the germline V gene, CDR1 is DFQATT and CDR2 is SNEGSKA (reference sequence). The CDR3 loop spans 11 amino acids. The CDR3 DNA follows: TGCAGTGCTGCCTCAGGGGAGACCCAGTACTTC. It codes for CSAASGETQYF.

The V call is TRBV4-2, the J call TRBJ1-2, with TRBD1 identical over 8 bases. The germline gives CDR1 LGHNA, CDR2 YNFKEQ. This CDR3 spans 16 amino acids. V shed 1 base, J shed 0 bases, and the junction held 4 bases outside the gene matches. CDR3: CASSQGTGRSNYGYTF. The CDR3 nucleotides are TGTGCCAGCAGCCAAGGGACAGGGAGATCTAACTATGGCTACACCTTC.

This chain uses TRBV5-1 with TRBJ2-1, with TRBD1 identical over 12 bases. V was pared by 4 bases and J by 7 bases, with 6 bases of the junction left unmatched. Germline CDR1 and CDR2: SGHRS and YFSETQ. The CDR3 length is 15 residues. CDR3 residues: CASSLGTGGWNEQFF. DNA of the CDR3: TGCGCCAGCAGCCTAGGGACAGGGGGCTGGAATGAGCAGTTCTTC.

For this clone: One end of the junction fails to match germline, which may point to a read error. The rearrangement joins TRBV9 to TRBJ2-7, with a tentative D call TRBD1 (6 bases). The CDR3 contains 14 residues. CDR1 is SGDLS and CDR2 is YYNGEE in the germline V gene. CDR3 DNA sequence: TGTGCCAACAGCGTAGGTCAGGGGTCCTACGAGCAGTACTTC. Translated, it gives CANSVGQGSYEQYF.

The V gene is TRBV28, the J gene TRBJ1-2; no clear D gene. Germline values: CDR1 MDHEN, CDR2 SYDVKM. CDR3 length: 15 residues. With 5 bases removed from V and 5 bases from J, the gap between germline ends came to 18 bases. In DNA, the CDR3 is TGTGCCAGCAGTCCCAGTACACTAGTAATTTATGGCTACACCTTC. It yields the protein CASSPSTLVIYGYTF.

This clone was recorded once. The chain is built from TRBV15 and TRBJ2-1; no clear D gene. Trimming pared 0 bases from V and 6 bases from J, leaving 6 bases between. This CDR3 comprises 13 residues. Germline CDR1 and CDR2: LNHNV and YYDKDF (reference sequence). CDR3 coding DNA: TGTGCCACCAGCAGAGATCGTAGCAATGAGCAGTTCTTC. Translation: CATSRDRSNEQFF.

V is TRBV6-5 and J is TRBJ2-1; 7 bases align to TRBD2. Germline values: CDR1 MNHEY, CDR2 SVGAGI. This CDR3 has 14 residues. With 2 bases clipped from V and 6 bases from J, the junction kept 4 bases outside the gene matches. CDR3 amino acids: CASSYDASGNEQFF. The CDR3 nucleotides read TGTGCCAGCAGTTACGATGCTAGCGGCAATGAGCAGTTCTTC.

The gene calls are TRBV28 and TRBJ1-4; 8 positions match TRBD1. The CDR3 length is 14 residues. From germline, CDR1 is MDHEN and CDR2 SYDVKM. V trimming: 2 bases; J trimming: 6 bases; junction bases outside the gene matches: 2. The CDR3: CASSLTGGDEKLFF. The CDR3 DNA sequence: TGTGCCAGCAGTTTAACAGGGGGGGATGAAAAACTGTTTTTT.

In its sample, this clone was seen once. The rearrangement uses TRBV7-2 and TRBJ2-3, with 12 bases matching TRBD2. The CDR3 contains 19 residues. Germline CDR1 is SGHTA and CDR2 is FQGNSA. V lost 5 bases to trimming and J lost 5 bases; unmatched junction nucleotides: 17. The CDR3 protein is CASSTRRSSGGATIDTQYF. The CDR3 DNA reads as TGTGCCAGCAGCACCAGGAGGTCTAGCGGGGGGGCAACTATAGATACGCAGTATTTT.

This chain joins TRBV27 and TRBJ2-2; maybe TRBD2 (5 bases). V was shortened by 6 bases and J by 5 bases, with 16 bases between the two germline ends. Germline CDR1 reads MNHEY; CDR2 reads SMNVEV (reference sequence). The CDR3 runs 15 residues. The CDR3 is CASRTTTGETGELFF. The CDR3 coding sequence is TGTGCCAGCAGGACTACTACCGGGGAGACCGGGGAGCTGTTTTTT.

The rearrangement joins TRBV4-2 to TRBJ1-1, with D tentatively TRBD1 (6 bases). The CDR3 extends over 13 amino acids. V was pared by 5 bases and J by 7 bases, with 14 bases between. Germline V lookup: CDR1 LGHNA, CDR2 YNFKEQ. DNA for the CDR3: TGTGCCAGCAGCAACCCGGACAGCAATGAAGCTTTCTTT. It yields the protein CASSNPDSNEAFF.